The clone carrying this T cell receptor beta chain was observed at least ten times. Its antigen is still unknown. The CDR3 length is 16 residues. Germline lookup yields CDR1 SQVTM and CDR2 ANQGSEA. V lost 2 bases to trimming and J lost 2 bases; unmatched junction nucleotides: 7. This sample was included in a study of identical twins. Findings and limits, study-wide: Insertions ran lower in abundant cord blood beta clonotypes, though not in memory repertoires.

Healthy Caucasians supplied all donations. Via MiXCR, TCRdb re-called the 5' RACE reads, giving one row per CDR3 protein. In the table there are 150,000 or so distinct CDR3 sequences, around 3.6% of which are singletons. The receptor was derived from a man between 18 and 35 years old in good health. The sample was memory T cells sorted from blood. This rearrangement joins TRBV29-1 to TRBJ2-2; TRBD1 matches 8 bases. CDR3 residues: CSVETLDRGNTGELFF. In DNA, the CDR3 is TGCAGCGTTGAAACCCTAGACAGGGGAAACACCGGGGAGCTGTTTTTT.